Detailed here is one TCR beta chain. Its antigen is as yet unknown. Amplification used 52 TRBV primers and 13 TRBJ primers. The assay was immunoSEQ multiplex PCR, and TCRdb's table has in-frame clones only and misses some. The sample lists 30,000 to 40,000 clones; 75% to 90% were seen once. Sorting split CD4+ cells into CD25-high CD127-low Tregs and CD25-low CD127-high conventional T cells. This entry belongs to a study of regulatory T cells. Study-wide results and limits: Hydrophobic residues at CDR3 positions 6 and 7 were enriched in conventional CD4+ T cells of CD3G-deficient patients.

What was sequenced was conventional CD4+ T cells sorted from blood. This clonotype was obtained from a person under 35 with CD3G deficiency.

This CDR3 reads CASSESRDSQETQYF. CDR3 DNA sequence: TGTGCCAGCAGTGAATCTAGGGATAGCCAAGAGACCCAGTACTTC. The chain uses TRBV25-1 and TRBJ2-5; D not certain. Germline assignment: CDR1 MGHDK and CDR2 SYGVNS. CDR3 size: 15 residues. Trimming shortened V by 1 base and J by 1 base, and 10 bases separated the two germline ends.